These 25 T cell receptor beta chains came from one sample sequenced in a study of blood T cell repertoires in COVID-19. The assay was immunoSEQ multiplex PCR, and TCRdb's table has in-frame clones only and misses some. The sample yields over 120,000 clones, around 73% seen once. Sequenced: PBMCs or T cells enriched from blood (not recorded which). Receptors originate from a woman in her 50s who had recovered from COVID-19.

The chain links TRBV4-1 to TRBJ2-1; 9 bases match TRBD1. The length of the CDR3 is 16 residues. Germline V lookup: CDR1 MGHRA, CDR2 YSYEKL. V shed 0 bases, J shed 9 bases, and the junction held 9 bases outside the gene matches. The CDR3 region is CASSQDRDRVLAEQFF. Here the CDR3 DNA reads TGCGCCAGCAGCCAAGACCGGGACAGGGTGCTCGCTGAGCAGTTCTTC.

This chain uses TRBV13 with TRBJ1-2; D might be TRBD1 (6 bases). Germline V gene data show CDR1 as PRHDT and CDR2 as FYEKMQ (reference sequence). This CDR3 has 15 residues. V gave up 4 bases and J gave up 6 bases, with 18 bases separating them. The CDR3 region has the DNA TGTGCCAGCAGCTCAGGGGCATTAACTCGGGATGGCTACACCTTC. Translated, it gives CASSSGALTRDGYTF.

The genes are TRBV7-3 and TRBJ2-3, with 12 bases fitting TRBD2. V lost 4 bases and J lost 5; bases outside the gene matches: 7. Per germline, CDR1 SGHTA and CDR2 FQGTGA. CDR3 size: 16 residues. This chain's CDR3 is CASSYLAGGRGDTQYF. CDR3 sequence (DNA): TGTGCCAGCAGCTACCTAGCGGGGGGGCGTGGAGATACGCAGTATTTT. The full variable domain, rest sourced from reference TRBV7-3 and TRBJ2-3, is GAGVSQTPSNKVTEKGKYVELRCDPISGHTALYWYRQSLGQGPEFLIYFQGTGAADDSGLPNDRFFAVRPEGSVSTLKIQRTERGDSAVYLCASSYLAGGRGDTQYFGPGTRLTVL.

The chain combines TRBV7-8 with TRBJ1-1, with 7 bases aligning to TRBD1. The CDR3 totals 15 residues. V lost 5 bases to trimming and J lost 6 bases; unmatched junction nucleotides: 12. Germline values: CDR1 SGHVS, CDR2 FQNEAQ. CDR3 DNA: TGTGCCAGCAGCCGCCCGGGACAGAGATATTCTGAAGCTTTCTTT. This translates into CASSRPGQRYSEAFF.

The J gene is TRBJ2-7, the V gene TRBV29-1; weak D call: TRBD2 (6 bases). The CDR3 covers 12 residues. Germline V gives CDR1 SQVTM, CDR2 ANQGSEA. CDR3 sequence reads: CAGRKGSLEQYF. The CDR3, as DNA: TGCGCGGGGCGTAAGGGTTCGCTCGAGCAGTACTTC.

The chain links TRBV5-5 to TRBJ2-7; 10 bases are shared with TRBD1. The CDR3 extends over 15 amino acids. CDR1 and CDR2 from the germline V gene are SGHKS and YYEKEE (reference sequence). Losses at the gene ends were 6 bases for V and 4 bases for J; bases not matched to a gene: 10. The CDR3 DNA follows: TGTGCCAGCACCCCTACGGGACAGGGGCGATACGAGCAGTACGTC. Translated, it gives CASTPTGQGRYEQYV.

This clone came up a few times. The DNA of the CDR3 is TGTGCCAGCAGGTCAGGGACAGGGGGAGCTTTCTTT. As protein: CASRSGTGGAFF. The rearrangement uses TRBV28 and TRBJ1-1, with 11 bases identical to TRBD1. This CDR3 comprises 12 residues. Per the germline V gene, CDR1 is MDHEN and CDR2 is SYDVKM. The trim removed 6 bases at V and 10 bases at J, leaving 4 bases unmatched. Variable domain in full (rest from reference TRBV28 and TRBJ1-1): DVKVTQSSRYLVKRTGEKVFLECVQDMDHENMFWYRQDPGLGLRLIYFSYDVKMKEKGDIPEGYSVSREKKERFSLILESASTNQTSMYLCASRSGTGGAFFGQGTRLTVV.

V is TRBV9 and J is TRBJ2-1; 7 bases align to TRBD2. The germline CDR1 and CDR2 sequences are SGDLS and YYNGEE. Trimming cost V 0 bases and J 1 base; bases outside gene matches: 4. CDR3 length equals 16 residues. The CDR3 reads CASSVAAGVSYNEQFF. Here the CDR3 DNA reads TGTGCCAGCAGCGTAGCGGCGGGGGTGTCCTACAATGAGCAGTTCTTC.

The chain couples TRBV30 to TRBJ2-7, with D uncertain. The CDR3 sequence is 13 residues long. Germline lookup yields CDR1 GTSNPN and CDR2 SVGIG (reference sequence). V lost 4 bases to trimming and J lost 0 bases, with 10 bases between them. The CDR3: CAWIYSLSYEQYF. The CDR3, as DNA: TGTGCCTGGATCTACAGCCTCTCCTACGAGCAGTACTTC.

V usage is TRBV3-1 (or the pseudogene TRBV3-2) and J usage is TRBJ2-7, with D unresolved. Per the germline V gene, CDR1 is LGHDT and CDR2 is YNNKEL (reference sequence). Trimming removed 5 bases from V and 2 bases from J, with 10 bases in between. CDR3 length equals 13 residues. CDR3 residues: CASSYDKTYEQYF. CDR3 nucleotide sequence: TGTGCCAGCAGCTACGACAAGACCTACGAGCAGTACTTC.

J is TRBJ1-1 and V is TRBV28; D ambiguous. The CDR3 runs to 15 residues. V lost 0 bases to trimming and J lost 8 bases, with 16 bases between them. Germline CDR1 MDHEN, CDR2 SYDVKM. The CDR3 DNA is TGTGCCAGCAGTTTATGGGGAGGGAGGAGTCCGGAAGCTTTCTTT. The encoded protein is CASSLWGGRSPEAFF.

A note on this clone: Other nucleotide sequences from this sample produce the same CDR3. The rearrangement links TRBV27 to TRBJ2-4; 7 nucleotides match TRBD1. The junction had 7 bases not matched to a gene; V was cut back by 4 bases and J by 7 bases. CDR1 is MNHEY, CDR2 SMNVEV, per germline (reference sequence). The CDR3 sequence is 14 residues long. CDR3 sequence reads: CASSSRTGGNIQYF. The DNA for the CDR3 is TGTGCCAGCAGTTCCCGGACAGGTGGGAACATTCAGTACTTC.

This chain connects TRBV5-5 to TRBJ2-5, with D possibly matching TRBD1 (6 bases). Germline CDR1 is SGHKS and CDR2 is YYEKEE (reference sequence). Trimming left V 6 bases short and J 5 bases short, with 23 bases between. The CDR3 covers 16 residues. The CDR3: CASMKAGAQEWETQYF. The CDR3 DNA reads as TGTGCCAGCATGAAGGCAGGGGCCCAGGAATGGGAGACCCAGTACTTC.

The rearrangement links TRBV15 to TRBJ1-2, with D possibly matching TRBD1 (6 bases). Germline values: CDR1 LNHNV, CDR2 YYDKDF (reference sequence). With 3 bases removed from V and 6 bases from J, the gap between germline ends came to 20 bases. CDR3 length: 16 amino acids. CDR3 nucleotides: TGTGCCACCAGCAGCCCCAGAACCTGGGGGCGAGATGGCTACACCTTC. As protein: CATSSPRTWGRDGYTF.

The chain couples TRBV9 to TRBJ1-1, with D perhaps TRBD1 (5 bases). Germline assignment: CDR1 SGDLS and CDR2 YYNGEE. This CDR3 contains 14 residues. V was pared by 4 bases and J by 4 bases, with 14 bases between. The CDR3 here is CASSLDSFSTEAFF. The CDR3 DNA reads TGTGCCAGCAGCCTCGACAGTTTCTCCACTGAAGCTTTCTTT.

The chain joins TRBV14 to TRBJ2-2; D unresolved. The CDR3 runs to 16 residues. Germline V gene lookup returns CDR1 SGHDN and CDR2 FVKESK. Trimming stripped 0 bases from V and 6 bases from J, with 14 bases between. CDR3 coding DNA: TGTGCCAGCAGCCAAGACATGTACAGTACGGCCGGGGAGCTGTTTTTT. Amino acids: CASSQDMYSTAGELFF.

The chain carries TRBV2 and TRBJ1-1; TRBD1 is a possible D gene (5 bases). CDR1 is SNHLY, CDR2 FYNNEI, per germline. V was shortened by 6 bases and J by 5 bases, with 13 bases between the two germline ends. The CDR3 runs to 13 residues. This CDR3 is CASSLSGGTEAFF. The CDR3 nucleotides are TGTGCCAGCAGCCTCTCGGGGGGGACTGAAGCTTTCTTT.

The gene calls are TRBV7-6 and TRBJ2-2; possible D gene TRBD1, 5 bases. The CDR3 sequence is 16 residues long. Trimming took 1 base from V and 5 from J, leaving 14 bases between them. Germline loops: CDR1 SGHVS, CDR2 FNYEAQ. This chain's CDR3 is CASSLDFSGKTGELFF. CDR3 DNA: TGTGCCAGCAGCTTAGATTTTTCAGGGAAAACCGGGGAGCTGTTTTTT.

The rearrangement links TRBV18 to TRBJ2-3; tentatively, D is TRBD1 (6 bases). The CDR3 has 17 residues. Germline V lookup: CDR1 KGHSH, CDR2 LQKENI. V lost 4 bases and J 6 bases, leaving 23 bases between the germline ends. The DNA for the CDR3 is TGTGCCAGCTCACGTAATAAACAGGGACCTGAGGGGGATACGCAGTATTTT. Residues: CASSRNKQGPEGDTQYF.

The CDR3 DNA is TGTGCCAGCAGCCCCGGACTGATCGAAACCTACGAGCAGTACGTC. This gives the protein CASSPGLIETYEQYV. The chain employs TRBV5-6 and TRBJ2-7, with D maybe TRBD2 (5 bases). Trimming pared 4 bases from V and 2 bases from J, leaving 16 bases between. The germline gives CDR1 SGHDT, CDR2 YYEEEE. There are 15 residues in the CDR3.

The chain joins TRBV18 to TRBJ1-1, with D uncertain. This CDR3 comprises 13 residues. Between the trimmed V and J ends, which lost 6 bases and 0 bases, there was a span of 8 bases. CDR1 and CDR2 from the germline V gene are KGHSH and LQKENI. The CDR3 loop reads CASSPDMNTEAFF. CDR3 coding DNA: TGTGCCAGCTCGCCCGACATGAACACTGAAGCTTTCTTT.

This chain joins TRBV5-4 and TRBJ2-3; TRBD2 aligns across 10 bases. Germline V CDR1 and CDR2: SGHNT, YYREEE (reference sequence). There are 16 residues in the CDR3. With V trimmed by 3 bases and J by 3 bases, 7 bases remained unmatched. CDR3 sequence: CASSSTSGGETDTQYF. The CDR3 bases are TGTGCCAGCAGCTCCACCAGCGGGGGGGAAACAGATACGCAGTATTTT.

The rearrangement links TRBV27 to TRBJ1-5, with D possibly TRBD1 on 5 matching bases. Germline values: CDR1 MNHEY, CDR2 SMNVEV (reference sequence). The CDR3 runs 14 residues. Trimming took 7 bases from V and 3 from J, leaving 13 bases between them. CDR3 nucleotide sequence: TGTGCCAGCAATAACCAGGGTGACAATCAGCCCCAGCATTTT. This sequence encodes CASNNQGDNQPQHF.

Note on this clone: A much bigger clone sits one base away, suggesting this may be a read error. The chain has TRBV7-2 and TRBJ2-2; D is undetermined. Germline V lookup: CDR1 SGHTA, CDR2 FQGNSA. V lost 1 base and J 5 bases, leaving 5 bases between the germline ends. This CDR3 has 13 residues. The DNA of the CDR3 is TGTGCCAGCAGCTTAGTACAGACCGGGGAGCTGTTTTTT. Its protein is CASSLVQTGELFF.

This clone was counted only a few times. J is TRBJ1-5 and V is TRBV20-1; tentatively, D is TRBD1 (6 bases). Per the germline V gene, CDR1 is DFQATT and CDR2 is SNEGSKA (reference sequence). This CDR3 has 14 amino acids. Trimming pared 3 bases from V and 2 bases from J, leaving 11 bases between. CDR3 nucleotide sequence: TGCAGTGCTAGTCCCAGGGGTGGCAATCAGCCCCAGCATTTT. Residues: CSASPRGGNQPQHF.